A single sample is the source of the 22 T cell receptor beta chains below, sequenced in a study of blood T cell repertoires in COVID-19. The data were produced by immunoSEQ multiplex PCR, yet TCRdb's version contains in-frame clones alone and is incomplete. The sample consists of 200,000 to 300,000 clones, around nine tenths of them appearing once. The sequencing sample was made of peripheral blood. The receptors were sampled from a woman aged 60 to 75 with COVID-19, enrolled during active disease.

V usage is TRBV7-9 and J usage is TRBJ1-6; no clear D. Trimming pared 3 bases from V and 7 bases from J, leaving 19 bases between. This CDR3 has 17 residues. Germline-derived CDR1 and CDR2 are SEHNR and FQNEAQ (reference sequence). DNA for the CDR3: TGTGCCAGCAGCTTTGCTTATTCCGGGAAGGAGAATTCACCCCTCCACTTT. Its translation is CASSFAYSGKENSPLHF. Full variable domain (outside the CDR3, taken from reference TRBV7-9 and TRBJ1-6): DTGVSQNPRHKITKRGQNVTFRCDPISEHNRLYWYRQTLGQGPEFLTYFQNEAQLEKSRLLSDRFSAERPKGSFSTLEIQRTEQGDSAMYLCASSFAYSGKENSPLHFGNGTRLTVT.

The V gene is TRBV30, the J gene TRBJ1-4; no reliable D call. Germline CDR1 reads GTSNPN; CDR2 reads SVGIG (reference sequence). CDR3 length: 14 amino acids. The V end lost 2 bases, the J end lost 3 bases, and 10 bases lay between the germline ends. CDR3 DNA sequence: TGTGCCTGGAGTCCTATCGGAGCTAATGAAAAACTGTTTTTT. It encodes CAWSPIGANEKLFF.

The CDR3 loop is CASSSTTVNTGELFF. The CDR3 region has the DNA TGTGCCAGCAGCTCAACGACAGTGAACACCGGGGAGCTGTTTTTT. The rearrangement links TRBV7-2 to TRBJ2-2; D may be TRBD1 (5 bases). The CDR3 length is 15 residues. With 4 bases removed from V and 1 base from J, the gap between germline ends came to 10 bases. From germline, CDR1 is SGHTA and CDR2 FQGNSA.

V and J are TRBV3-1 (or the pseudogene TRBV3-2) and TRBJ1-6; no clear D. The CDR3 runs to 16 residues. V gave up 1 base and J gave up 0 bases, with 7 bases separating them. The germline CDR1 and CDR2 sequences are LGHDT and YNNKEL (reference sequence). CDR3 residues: CASSQGQNSYNSPLHF. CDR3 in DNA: TGTGCCAGCAGCCAAGGACAAAACTCCTATAATTCACCCCTCCACTTT.

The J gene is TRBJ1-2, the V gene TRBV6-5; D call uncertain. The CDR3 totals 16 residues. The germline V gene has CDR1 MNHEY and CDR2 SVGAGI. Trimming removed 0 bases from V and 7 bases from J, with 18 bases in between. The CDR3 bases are TGTGCCAGCAGTTACTCGTACCCGGACGGAGGCGGTGGCTACACCTTC. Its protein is CASSYSYPDGGGGYTF.

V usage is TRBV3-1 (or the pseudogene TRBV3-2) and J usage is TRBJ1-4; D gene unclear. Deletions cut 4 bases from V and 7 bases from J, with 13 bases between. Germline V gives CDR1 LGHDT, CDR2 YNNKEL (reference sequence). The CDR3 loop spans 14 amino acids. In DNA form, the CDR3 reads TGTGCCAGCAGCCTAAGTGAGGGCGGTGAAAAACTGTTTTTT. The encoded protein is CASSLSEGGEKLFF.

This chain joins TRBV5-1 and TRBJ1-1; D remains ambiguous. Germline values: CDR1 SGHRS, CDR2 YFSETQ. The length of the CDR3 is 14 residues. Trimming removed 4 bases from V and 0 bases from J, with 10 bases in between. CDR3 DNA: TGCGCCAGCAGCCGCGACGGGATGAACACTGAAGCTTTCTTT. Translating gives CASSRDGMNTEAFF.

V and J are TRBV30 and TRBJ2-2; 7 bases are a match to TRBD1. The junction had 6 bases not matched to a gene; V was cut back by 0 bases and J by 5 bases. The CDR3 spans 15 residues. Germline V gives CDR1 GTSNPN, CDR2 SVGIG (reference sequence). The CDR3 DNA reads TGTGCCTGGAGTGTAGAGGGGGCGCGAACCGGGGAGCTGTTTTTT. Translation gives CAWSVEGARTGELFF.

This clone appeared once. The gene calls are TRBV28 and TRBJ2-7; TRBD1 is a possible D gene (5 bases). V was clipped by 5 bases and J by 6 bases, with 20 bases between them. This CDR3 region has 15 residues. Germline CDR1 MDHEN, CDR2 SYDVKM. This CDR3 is CASSKGMAGKGEQYF. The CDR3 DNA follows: TGTGCCAGCAGTAAGGGTATGGCAGGGAAGGGCGAGCAGTACTTC.

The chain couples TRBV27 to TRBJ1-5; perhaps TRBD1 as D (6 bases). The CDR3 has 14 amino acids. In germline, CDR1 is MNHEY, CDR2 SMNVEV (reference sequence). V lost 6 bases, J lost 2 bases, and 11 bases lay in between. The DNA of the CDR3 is TGTGCCAGCAGACCCAGGACAGGCAATCAGCCCCAGCATTTT. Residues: CASRPRTGNQPQHF.

CDR3 nucleotide sequence: TGTGCCATCAGGGGGACTAGCGGGGCAACCTACGAGCAGTACTTC. This translates into CAIRGTSGATYEQYF. The chain joins TRBV10-3 to TRBJ2-7; 13 bases line up with TRBD2. This CDR3 has 15 residues. Germline V lookup: CDR1 ENHRY, CDR2 SYGVKD. Trimming took 6 bases from V and 2 from J; bases not matched to a gene: 4.

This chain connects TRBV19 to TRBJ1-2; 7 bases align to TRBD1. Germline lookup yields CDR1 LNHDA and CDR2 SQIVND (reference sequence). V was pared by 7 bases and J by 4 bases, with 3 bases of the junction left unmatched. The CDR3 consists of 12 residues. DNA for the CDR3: TGTGCCAGTAAGACAGGGACCTATGGCTACACCTTC. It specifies CASKTGTYGYTF.

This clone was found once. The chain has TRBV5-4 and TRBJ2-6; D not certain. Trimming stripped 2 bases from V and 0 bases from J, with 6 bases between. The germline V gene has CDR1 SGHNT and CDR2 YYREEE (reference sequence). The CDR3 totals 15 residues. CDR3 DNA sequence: TGTGCCAGCAGCTTACATACCTCTGGGGCCAACGTCCTGACTTTC. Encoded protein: CASSLHTSGANVLTF.

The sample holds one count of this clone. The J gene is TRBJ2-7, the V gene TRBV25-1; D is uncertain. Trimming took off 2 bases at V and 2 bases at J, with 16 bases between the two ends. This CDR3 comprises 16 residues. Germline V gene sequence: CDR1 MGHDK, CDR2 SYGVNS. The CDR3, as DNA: TGTGCCAGCAGTGAAAGGAACGCAGGTAATGCCTACGAGCAGTACTTC. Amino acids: CASSERNAGNAYEQYF.

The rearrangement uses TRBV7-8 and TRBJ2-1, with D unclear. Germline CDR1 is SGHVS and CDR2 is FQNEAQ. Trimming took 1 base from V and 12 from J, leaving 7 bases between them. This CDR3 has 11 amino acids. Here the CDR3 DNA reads TGTGCCAGCAGCTTAGGTGGTAGGCAGTTCTTC. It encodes CASSLGGRQFF.

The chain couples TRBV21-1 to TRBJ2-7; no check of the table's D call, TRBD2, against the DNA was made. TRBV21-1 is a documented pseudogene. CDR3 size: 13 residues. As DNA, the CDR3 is TGTGCCAGCAGCAAATCTCCCACGGGGGAGCAGTACTTC. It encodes CASSKSPTGEQYF.

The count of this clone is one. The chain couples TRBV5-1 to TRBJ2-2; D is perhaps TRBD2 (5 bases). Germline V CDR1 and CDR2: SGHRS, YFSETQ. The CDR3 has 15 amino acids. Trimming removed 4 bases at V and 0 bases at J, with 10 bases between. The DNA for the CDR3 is TGCGCCAGCAGCAGGACTGTCGCGAACACCGGGGAGCTGTTTTTT. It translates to CASSRTVANTGELFF.

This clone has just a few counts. The CDR3 coding sequence is TGTGCCAGCAGACGGACAGGGTACGCCATTCAGTACTTC. Its translation is CASRRTGYAIQYF. The chain is built from TRBV27 and TRBJ2-4; 8 bases align to TRBD1. The CDR3 runs to 13 residues. Trimming cost V 6 bases and J 9 bases; bases outside gene matches: 7. The germline CDR1 and CDR2 sequences are MNHEY and SMNVEV (reference sequence).

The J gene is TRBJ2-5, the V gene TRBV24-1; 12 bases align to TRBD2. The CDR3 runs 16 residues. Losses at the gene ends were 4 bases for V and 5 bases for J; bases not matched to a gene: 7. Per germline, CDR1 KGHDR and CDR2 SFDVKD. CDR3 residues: CATSDPLAGGWETQYF. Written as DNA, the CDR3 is TGTGCCACCAGTGACCCTCTAGCGGGAGGGTGGGAGACCCAGTACTTC.

Here the CDR3 reads CASSLELGQRGDTQYF. CDR3 bases: TGTGCCAGCAGCTTAGAGCTGGGACAGAGAGGGGATACGCAGTATTTT. This chain links TRBV7-2 with TRBJ2-3; 7 bases are a match to TRBD1. After removal of 1 base from V and 6 bases from J, the junction contained 10 bases not matched to a gene. This CDR3 has 16 residues. Germline V gene data show CDR1 as SGHTA and CDR2 as FQGNSA.

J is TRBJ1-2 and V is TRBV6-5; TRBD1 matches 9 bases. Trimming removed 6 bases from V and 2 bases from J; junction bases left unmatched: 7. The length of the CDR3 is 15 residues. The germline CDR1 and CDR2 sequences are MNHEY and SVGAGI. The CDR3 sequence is CASSRDRVANYGYTF. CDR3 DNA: TGTGCCAGCAGCCGGGACAGGGTTGCCAACTATGGCTACACCTTC.

CDR3 DNA: TGTGCCAGCAGCCCGGGAAGTCAACTTGGAAACACCATATATTTT. Protein sequence: CASSPGSQLGNTIYF. The chain has TRBV6-5 and TRBJ1-3; D uncertain. The CDR3 consists of 15 residues. The germline CDR1 and CDR2 sequences are MNHEY and SVGAGI. Trimming left V 6 bases short and J 3 bases short, with 15 bases between.